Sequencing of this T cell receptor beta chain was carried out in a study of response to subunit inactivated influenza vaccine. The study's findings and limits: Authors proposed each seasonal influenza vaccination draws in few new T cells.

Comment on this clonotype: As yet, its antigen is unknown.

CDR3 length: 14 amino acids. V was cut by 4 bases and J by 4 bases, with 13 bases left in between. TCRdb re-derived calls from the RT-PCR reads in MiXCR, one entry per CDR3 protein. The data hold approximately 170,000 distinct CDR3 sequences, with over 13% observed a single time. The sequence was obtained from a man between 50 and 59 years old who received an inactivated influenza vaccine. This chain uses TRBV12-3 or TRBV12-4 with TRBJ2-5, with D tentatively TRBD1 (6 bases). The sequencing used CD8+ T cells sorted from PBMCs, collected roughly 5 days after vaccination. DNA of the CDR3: TGTGCCAGCAGTTCCCCGGACAGAGGAGAGACCCAGTACTTC. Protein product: CASSSPDRGETQYF.